What follows are 2 T cell receptor beta chains derived from one specimen sequenced in a study of blood T cells in healthy people across ages. It was with a sample-barcoded 5' primer and a J-beta primer mix that a second PCR of roughly 6 to 12 cycles was run. TCRdb processed the 5' RACE reads anew with MiXCR; each CDR3 protein has one entry. The sample includes some 560,000 distinct CDR3 sequences, about 29% seen only once; the top ten take about 3.3%. The same data also went into a second study, on T cells of mothers and their children.

The material sequenced was blood. All receptors come from a boy aged 2 to 9 in good health.

V is TRBV20-1 and J is TRBJ1-1; no reliable D call. Germline lookup yields CDR1 DFQATT and CDR2 SNEGSKA (reference sequence). The CDR3 runs to 13 residues. V was shortened by 2 bases and J by 4 bases, with 11 bases between the two germline ends. The CDR3 nucleotides read TGCAGTGCTAGATGGGGATTGGGCACTGAAGCTTTCTTT. Translating gives CSARWGLGTEAFF.

This clonotype was found a few times. The chain is built from TRBV19 and TRBJ2-7; D call uncertain. The V and J ends lost 5 bases and 1 base respectively, with 12 bases between them. Germline assignment: CDR1 LNHDA and CDR2 SQIVND (reference sequence). The CDR3 sequence is 14 residues long. The CDR3 region is CASSSGRISYEQYF. As DNA, the CDR3 is TGTGCCAGTAGTTCTGGCCGGATTTCCTACGAGCAGTACTTC.